This T cell receptor beta chain emerged from a study of blood T cell repertoires in COVID-19. Study summary: COVID-19 samples from acute and convalescent phases originated in the United States, Italy and Spain. Sources were T cells, B-cell-depleted T cells, or PBMCs; the material itself was cDNA or gDNA.

Source study methods: Amplification of reference gene primers was used by the study to estimate nucleated cell counts. TCRdb's copy holds only in-frame clones and misses some; the assay was immunoSEQ multiplex PCR. That table furnishes V, J and clone size, whereas the DNA furnished D and trimming. The sample has about 300,000 clones; around 87% are singletons. This receptor was identified in a man aged 65 to 85 with acute or convalescent COVID-19. Sample: peripheral blood.

The CDR3 protein is CASSKLAGVGGNEQFF. The CDR3 region has the DNA TGTGCCAGCAGCAAACTAGCGGGGGTCGGAGGCAATGAGCAGTTCTTC. This chain uses TRBV13 with TRBJ2-1; 11 bases align to TRBD2. The CDR3 extends over 16 amino acids. Per the germline V gene, CDR1 is PRHDT and CDR2 is FYEKMQ (reference sequence). V was clipped by 5 bases and J by 6 bases; unmatched bases: 9.